The clone carrying this T cell receptor (beta chain) was seen more than once but under ten times. Its specificity is unknown. Data came from immunoSEQ multiplex PCR; TCRdb stores just in-frame clones and leaves some out. The sample includes some 1 million clones, around 76% of them seen just once. The data belong to a study of shared clonotypes between healthy human individuals. Findings of the study overall: Naive subsets generally exceeded memory subsets in estimated richness. When compared with the clonotypes that were shared by all four sorted-subset donors, the non-shared clonotypes turned out to have lower generation probabilities.

Germline-derived CDR1 and CDR2 are MNHEY and SVGAGI. V gave up 6 bases and J gave up 0 bases, with 8 bases separating them. The CDR3 consists of 13 residues. The rearrangement links TRBV6-5 to TRBJ1-1; TRBD1 might be the D (6 bases). This clonotype was obtained from a man younger than 35 in good health. Sequenced sample: memory CD4+ T cells sorted from blood. Noted subset: CD45RA-negative fraction. The CDR3 DNA reads TGTGCCAGCAGGCAGGGGTTGAACACTGAAGCTTTCTTT. Amino acid sequence: CASRQGLNTEAFF.